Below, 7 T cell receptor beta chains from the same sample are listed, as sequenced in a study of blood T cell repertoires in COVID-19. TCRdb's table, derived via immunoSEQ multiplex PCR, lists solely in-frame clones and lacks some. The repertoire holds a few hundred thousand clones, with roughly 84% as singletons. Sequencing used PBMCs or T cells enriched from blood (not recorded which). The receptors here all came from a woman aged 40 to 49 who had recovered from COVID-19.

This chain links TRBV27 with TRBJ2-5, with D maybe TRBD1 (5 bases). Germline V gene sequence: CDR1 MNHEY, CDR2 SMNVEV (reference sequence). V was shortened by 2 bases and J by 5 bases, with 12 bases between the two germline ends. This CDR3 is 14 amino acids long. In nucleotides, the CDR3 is TGTGCCAGCAGTTTAGGGGCCCCCAGGGAGACCCAGTACTTC. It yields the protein CASSLGAPRETQYF.

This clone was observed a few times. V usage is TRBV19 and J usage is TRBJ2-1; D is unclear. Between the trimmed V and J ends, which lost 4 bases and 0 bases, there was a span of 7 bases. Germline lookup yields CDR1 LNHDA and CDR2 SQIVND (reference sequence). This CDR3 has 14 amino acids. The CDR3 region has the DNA TGTGCCAGTAGTACACTAAGCTCCTACAATGAGCAGTTCTTC. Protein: CASSTLSSYNEQFF.

The CDR3 DNA sequence: TGTGCCAGCAGTGTACGTTCCGGGACAGGGAACACCGGGGAGCTGTTTTTT. Amino acid sequence: CASSVRSGTGNTGELFF. This sequence joins TRBV25-1 and TRBJ2-2, with TRBD1 matching 8 bases. This CDR3 spans 17 amino acids. V dropped 4 bases and J dropped 1; count of bases not matched to a gene: 8. CDR1 and CDR2 from the germline V gene are MGHDK and SYGVNS.

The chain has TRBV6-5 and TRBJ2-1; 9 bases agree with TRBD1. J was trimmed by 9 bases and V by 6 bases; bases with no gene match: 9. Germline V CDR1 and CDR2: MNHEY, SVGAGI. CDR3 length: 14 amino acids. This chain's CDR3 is CASRRGQGSAEQFF. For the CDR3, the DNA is TGTGCCAGCAGAAGAGGACAGGGGTCAGCTGAGCAGTTCTTC.

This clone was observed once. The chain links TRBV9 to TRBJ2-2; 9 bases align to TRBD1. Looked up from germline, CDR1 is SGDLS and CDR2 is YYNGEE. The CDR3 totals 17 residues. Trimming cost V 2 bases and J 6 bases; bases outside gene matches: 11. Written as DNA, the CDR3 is TGTGCCAGCAGCGTGAGGTCGGGACAGGGTTGGGCCGGGGAGCTGTTTTTT. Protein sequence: CASSVRSGQGWAGELFF.

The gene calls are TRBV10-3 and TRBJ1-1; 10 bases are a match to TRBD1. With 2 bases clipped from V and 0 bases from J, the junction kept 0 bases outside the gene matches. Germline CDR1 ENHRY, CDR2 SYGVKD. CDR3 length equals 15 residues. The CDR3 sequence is CAISEGTGVNTEAFF. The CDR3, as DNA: TGTGCCATCAGTGAGGGGACAGGGGTGAACACTGAAGCTTTCTTT.

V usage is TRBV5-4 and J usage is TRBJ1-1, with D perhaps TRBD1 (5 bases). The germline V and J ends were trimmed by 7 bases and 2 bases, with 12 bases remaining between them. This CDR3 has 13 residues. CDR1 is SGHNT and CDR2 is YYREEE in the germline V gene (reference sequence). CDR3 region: CASSWQGNTEAFF. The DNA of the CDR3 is TGTGCCAGCTCATGGCAGGGCAACACTGAAGCTTTCTTT.